The following is a TCR beta chain sequence with its context. The antigen remains unidentified. Other DNA sequences in this sample translate to the same CDR3. It was with 60 Vbeta and 13 Jbeta primers that the PCR ran. The protocol was immunoSEQ multiplex PCR, while the TCRdb copy is restricted to in-frame clones and leaves out a portion. The sample totals approximately 45,000 clones. With 3 bases removed from V and 5 bases from J, the gap between germline ends came to 11 bases. From germline, CDR1 is SGHTA and CDR2 FQGNSA. The CDR3 spans 14 residues. The data stem from a study of cytomegalovirus exposure and HLA in healthy donors. Findings and limits, study-wide: Immune exposure information comprised only CMV serostatus. CMV antigen specificity was confirmed in vitro for three CMV-associated chains. Follow-up analysis seemed to connect common viral pathogens with several of the most significant clusters identified.

The receptor's source is a middle-aged woman in good health and CMV-seronegative. The sequenced sample was PBMCs. This chain connects TRBV7-2 to TRBJ1-5; D may be TRBD1 (5 bases). CDR3 DNA: TGTGCCAGCAGCTTGAGGCGGGGGGATCAGCCCCAGCATTTT. The encoded protein is CASSLRRGDQPQHF.